This T cell receptor (beta chain) is from a study of CD8 T cells in ankylosing spondylitis. Study conclusions and caveats: What appeared characteristic of ankylosing spondylitis blood was a TCR beta motif of eight or nine highly homologous variants. Previously reported in reactive arthritis synovial fluid and blood were some of the motif variants.

With molecular barcodes, quantitative 5'-RACE was used to make the TCR beta libraries. TCRdb used MiXCR to reprocess the 5' RACE reads, holding one entry per CDR3 protein. Of over 700,000 distinct CDR3 sequences detected, roughly 20% appear once; the ten largest clones hold 19%. As for this clonotype: The antigen is undetermined.

V gave up 3 bases and J gave up 5 bases, with 5 bases separating them. This CDR3 has 11 residues. Input material: blood, either unsorted or a sorted T cell fraction (not recorded which). The receptor was isolated from a male donor with ankylosing spondylitis. The chain joins TRBV12-3 or TRBV12-4 to TRBJ2-7; D is ambiguous. In nucleotides, the CDR3 is TGTGCCAGCAGTTTTTTGAACGAGCAGTACTTC. Translating it yields CASSFLNEQYF.